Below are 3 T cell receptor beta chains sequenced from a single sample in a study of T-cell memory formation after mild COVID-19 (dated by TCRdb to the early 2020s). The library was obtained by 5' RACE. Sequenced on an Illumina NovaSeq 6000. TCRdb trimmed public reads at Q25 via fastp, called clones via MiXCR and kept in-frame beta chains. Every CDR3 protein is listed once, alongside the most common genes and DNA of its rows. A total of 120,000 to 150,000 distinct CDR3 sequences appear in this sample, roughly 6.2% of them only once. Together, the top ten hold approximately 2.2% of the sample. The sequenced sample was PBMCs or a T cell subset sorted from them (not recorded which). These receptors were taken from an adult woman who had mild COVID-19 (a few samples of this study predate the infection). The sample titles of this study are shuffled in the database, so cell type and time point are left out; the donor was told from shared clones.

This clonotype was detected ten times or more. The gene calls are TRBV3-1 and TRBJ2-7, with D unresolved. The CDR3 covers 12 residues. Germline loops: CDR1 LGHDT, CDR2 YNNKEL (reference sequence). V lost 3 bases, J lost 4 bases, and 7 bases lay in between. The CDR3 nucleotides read TGTGCCAGCAGCCAGGTGGGATACGAGCAGTACTTC. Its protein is CASSQVGYEQYF.

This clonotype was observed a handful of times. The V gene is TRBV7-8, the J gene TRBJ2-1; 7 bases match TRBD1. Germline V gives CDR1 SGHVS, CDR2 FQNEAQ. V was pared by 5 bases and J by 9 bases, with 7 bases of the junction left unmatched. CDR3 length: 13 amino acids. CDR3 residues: CASSPQGVGEQFF. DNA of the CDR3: TGTGCCAGCAGCCCGCAGGGGGTTGGTGAGCAGTTCTTC.

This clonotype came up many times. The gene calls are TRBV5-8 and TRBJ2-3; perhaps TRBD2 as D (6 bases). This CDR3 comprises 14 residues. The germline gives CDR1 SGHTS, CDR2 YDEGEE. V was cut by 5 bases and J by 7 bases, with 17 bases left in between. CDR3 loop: CASRPTGLSNTQYF. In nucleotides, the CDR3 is TGTGCCAGCAGACCCACGGGACTCTCGAATACGCAGTATTTT.